This section outlines one TCR beta chain sequence together with its context. No antigen is known for it. The time point: week 47, end of study. Doses of 300 ug of mutant IDH1 20-mer peptide were given with topical imiquimod. This record belongs to a study of a mutant IDH1 vaccine in newly diagnosed glioma. Overall study: The treated group averaged about 41 years old and was roughly 62% male, around 38% female. Most patients had radiochemotherapy with temozolomide before enrollment; others had one alone.

TCRdb's table, derived via immunoSEQ multiplex PCR, lists solely in-frame clones and lacks some. The sample lists some 42,000 clones; 82% were seen once. This TCR was sampled from a man between 18 and 35 years old with glioma. Some clones in this sample may be carry-over from other donors' samples. Sequenced material: PBMCs, taken from a glioma patient whose treatment included an IDH1 peptide vaccine.

DNA of the CDR3: TGTGCCAGCAGACTTACAGGGGGCGAAAACATTCAGTACTTC. Translated: CASRLTGGENIQYF. The chain employs TRBV11-2 and TRBJ2-4; 9 nucleotides line up with TRBD1. CDR1 SGHAT and CDR2 FQNNGV come from the germline V gene. The V gene end was trimmed by 6 bases and the J gene end by 5 bases; junction bases not matched to a gene: 5. The CDR3 spans 14 residues.